This is a list of T cell receptor beta chains from one sample in a study of T cells in narcolepsy. Assay: immunoSEQ multiplex PCR; the TCRdb copy retains only in-frame clones and omits some. The repertoire has about 25,000 clones, approximately 84% of them found once; the top ten carry approximately 1.4%. Sequenced: CD45RA- memory CD4+ T cells from PBMCs. These receptor sequences come from a human donor with narcolepsy. Each CDR3 is given with its conserved first and last residue. A D gene is named only where the DNA matches it firmly. Part of the rows lack a size; the others show once, few, many or a class for expanded clones.

size,D,J,V,CDR3,DNA
-,TRBD1,TRBJ1-3,TRBV19,CACRDRGQSGNTIYF,TGTGCTTGCCGGGACAGGGGACAGTCTGGAAACACCATATATTTT
few,-,TRBJ2-3,TRBV19,CASSIRRADTQYF,TGTGCCAGTAGTATAAGGCGGGCAGATACGCAGTATTTT
-,-,TRBJ1-1,TRBV29-1,CSVSGYTEAFF,TGCAGCGTTTCCGGTTACACTGAAGCTTTCTTT
-,TRBD2,TRBJ2-7,TRBV28,CASHVSSGTYEQCF,TGTGCCAGCCATGTGAGTAGCGGGACCTACGAGCAGTGCTTC
-,-,TRBJ2-5,TRBV5-3,CARDDGPQETQYF,TGTGCCAGAGATGATGGGCCCCAAGAGACCCAGTACTTC
once,-,TRBJ1-1,TRBV28,CASGRSTEAFF,TGTGCCTCGGGGCGCTCCACTGAAGCTTTCTTT
few,-,TRBJ2-4,TRBV11-2,CASSSAIRNIQYF,TGTGCCAGCAGCTCGGCAATCAGAAACATTCAGTACTTC
-,-,TRBJ2-5,TRBV18,CASRTGSGTETQYF,TGTGCCAGTAGGACAGGGAGCGGGACAGAGACCCAGTACTTC
-,-,TRBJ1-3,TRBV6-6,CASSATGNTIYF,TGTGCCAGCAGTGCGACGGGAAACACCATATATTTT
-,-,TRBJ2-7,TRBV5-5,CASSFSAGTSYEQYF,TGTGCCAGCAGCTTTTCCGCAGGGACCTCCTACGAGCAGTACTTC
-,-,TRBJ2-1,TRBV5-6,CASSRQGYEQFF,TGTGCCAGCAGCAGGCAGGGCTATGAGCAGTTCTTC
-,-,TRBJ2-5,TRBV10-3,CAISGQERGETQYF,TGTGCCATCAGTGGACAGGAGAGGGGAGAGACCCAGTACTTC
-,-,TRBJ2-7,TRBV6-6,CASSYPETYEQYF,TGTGCCAGCAGTTACCCGGAGACCTACGAGCAGTACTTC
few,TRBD2,TRBJ2-7,TRBV18,CASSTSGSWDEQYF,TGTGCCAGCTCCACGAGCGGGAGTTGGGACGAGCAGTACTTC
-,-,TRBJ2-3,TRBV7-3,CASSATGITDTQYF,TGTGCCAGCAGCGCAACGGGCATCACAGATACGCAGTATTTT
-,TRBD2,TRBJ2-3,TRBV9,CASSNRGAATSTDTQYF,TGTGCCAGCAGCAACAGAGGGGCTGCGACTAGCACAGATACACAGTATTTT
-,-,TRBJ2-1,TRBV6-6,CASSHFMADPNEQFF,TGTGCCAGCAGCCACTTTATGGCAGACCCCAATGAGCAGTTCTTC
-,-,TRBJ2-3,TRBV27,CASRPDLLHPDTQYF,TGTGCCAGCAGACCGGACTTACTGCATCCAGATACGCAGTATTTT
-,-,TRBJ2-7,TRBV7-2,CASSLAFGYEQYF,TGTGCCAGCAGCTTAGCTTTCGGTTACGAGCAGTACTTC
-,-,TRBJ1-2,TRBV29-1,CSVVWGIGYGYTF,TGCAGCGTTGTTTGGGGGATCGGCTATGGCTACACCTTC
-,-,TRBJ1-2,TRBV4-3,CASSQEGRGRRFGYTF,TGCGCCAGCAGCCAGGAGGGGCGGGGGCGTAGGTTCGGCTACACCTTC
-,-,TRBJ2-1,TRBV11-2,CASSLEPGRMYNEQFF,TGTGCCAGCAGCCTAGAACCGGGACGTATGTACAATGAGCAGTTCTTC
-,TRBD1,TRBJ2-1,TRBV28,CASSFAGTGTYNEQFF,TGTGCCAGCAGTTTCGCCGGGACAGGGACCTACAATGAGCAGTTCTTC
-,-,TRBJ1-6,TRBV7-2,CASSNGVTNSPLHF,TGTGCCAGCAGCAACGGGGTGACCAATTCACCCCTCCACTTT
-,TRBD1,TRBJ2-7,TRBV5-1,CASSAGTGVHEQYF,TGCGCCAGCAGCGCGGGGACAGGGGTACACGAGCAGTACTTC
-,-,TRBJ2-7,TRBV6-5,CASSPPSSSYEQYF,TGTGCCAGCAGCCCGCCCAGTAGCTCCTACGAGCAGTACTTC
-,TRBD2,TRBJ2-7,TRBV11-2,CASSLERGSSYEQYF,TGTGCCAGCAGCTTAGAGCGGGGGTCCTCCTACGAGCAGTACTTC
-,TRBD1,TRBJ2-1,TRBV5-6,CASSLVDRVHEQFF,TGTGCCAGCAGCTTGGTGGACAGGGTCCATGAGCAGTTCTTC
-,-,TRBJ2-7,TRBV5-1,CASSLEGAYYEQYF,TGCGCCAGCAGCTTGGAAGGGGCGTACTACGAGCAGTACTTC
-,-,TRBJ1-2,TRBV9,CASSVGQGSYGYTF,TGTGCCAGCAGCGTAGGTCAGGGTTCCTATGGCTACACCTTC
-,-,TRBJ2-3,TRBV11-3,CASSPGGGSDTQYF,TGTGCCAGCAGCCCCGGTGGGGGCTCAGATACGCAGTATTTT
-,TRBD1,TRBJ2-7,TRBV2,CASSYDRGSTYEQYF,TGTGCCAGCAGTTACGACAGGGGGTCAACCTACGAGCAGTACTTC
-,-,TRBJ1-4,TRBV29-1,CSVEDRTRGEKLFF,TGCAGCGTTGAAGATAGGACAAGAGGGGAAAAACTGTTTTTT
-,-,TRBJ2-2,TRBV28,CASSRTVNTGELFF,TGTGCCAGCAGTCGGACAGTTAACACCGGGGAGCTGTTTTTT
-,-,TRBJ2-2,TRBV10-3,CAISEFTAGELFF,TGTGCCATCAGTGAGTTTACAGCCGGGGAGCTGTTTTTT
-,TRBD2,TRBJ2-1,TRBV7-9,CASSAGDGVTYNEQFF,TGTGCCAGCAGCGCGGGGGATGGGGTGACCTACAATGAGCAGTTCTTC
-,-,TRBJ2-1,TRBV11-2,CASSLDINNEQFF,TGTGCCAGCAGCTTAGATATTAACAATGAGCAGTTCTTC
-,-,TRBJ1-1,TRBV28,CASSPPVTGEAFF,TGTGCCAGCAGTCCCCCCGTGACAGGTGAAGCTTTCTTT
-,TRBD1,TRBJ2-2,TRBV7-2,CASSRTGGGELFF,TGTGCCAGCAGCCGAACAGGGGGCGGGGAGCTGTTTTTT
-,TRBD1,TRBJ1-1,TRBV6-5,CASRRDRGTEAFF,TGTGCCAGCAGGCGAGACAGGGGTACTGAAGCTTTCTTT
once,-,TRBJ1-2,TRBV19,CASSSLDSLGNGYTF,TGTGCCAGTAGCTCGTTAGACTCCCTGGGCAATGGCTACACCTTC
once,-,TRBJ2-1,TRBV6-6,CASSRDAGQNEQFF,TGTGCCAGCTCCCGGGACGCCGGGCAGAATGAGCAGTTCTTC
-,-,TRBJ2-5,TRBV14,CASSQDTPGRLQETQYF,TGTGCCAGCAGCCAAGATACTCCTGGGAGACTCCAAGAGACCCAGTACTTC
once,TRBD2,TRBJ2-3,TRBV19,CASSTLGTSGRGRTDTQYF,TGTGCCAGTAGTACTTTAGGGACTAGCGGGCGGGGTCGCACAGATACGCAGTATTTT
few,TRBD1,TRBJ2-3,TRBV10-2,CASRLDRGHGDTQYF,TGCGCCAGCAGGTTGGACAGGGGGCATGGAGATACGCAGTATTTT
-,TRBD2,TRBJ2-3,TRBV18,CASSLKAGVGTDTQYF,TGTGCCAGCTCACTAAAAGCGGGAGTCGGGACAGATACGCAGTATTTT
-,-,TRBJ2-5,TRBV4-3,CASSQDLQETQYF,TGCGCCAGCAGCCAAGATCTTCAAGAGACCCAGTACTTC
-,TRBD1,TRBJ1-5,TRBV6-6,CASRGQGGSSNQPQHF,TGTGCCAGCAGAGGACAGGGGGGTAGTAGCAATCAGCCCCAGCATTTT
once,TRBD1,TRBJ1-5,TRBV6-5,CASSEPGGNQPQHF,TGTGCCAGCAGTGAACCAGGGGGGAATCAGCCCCAGCATTTT
-,-,TRBJ1-2,TRBV7-3,CASSLKGPGYGYTF,TGTGCCAGCAGCTTAAAAGGGCCAGGCTATGGCTACACCTTC
-,TRBD2,TRBJ2-4,TRBV28,CASSSLAGAIAKNIQYF,TGTGCCAGCAGTTCTCTAGCGGGGGCTATAGCCAAAAACATTCAGTACTTC
-,-,TRBJ1-2,TRBV7-2,CASSLTTSNYGYTF,TGTGCCAGCAGCTTAACCACCAGCAACTATGGCTACACCTTC
-,TRBD2,TRBJ2-7,TRBV28,CASSLSGRVYEQYF,TGTGCCAGCAGTTTGAGCGGGAGAGTCTACGAGCAGTACTTC
-,-,TRBJ2-3,TRBV5-1,CASSLGSAIVGTDTQYF,TGCGCCAGCAGCTTGGGGAGTGCGATAGTGGGCACAGATACGCAGTATTTT
-,-,TRBJ2-6,TRBV2,CASSVSPLSAGANVLTF,TGTGCCAGCAGTGTCTCCCCGCTGAGTGCTGGGGCCAACGTCCTGACTTTC
-,-,TRBJ1-2,TRBV11-2,CASSLASTNYGYTF,TGTGCCAGCAGCTTAGCCAGTACTAACTATGGCTACACCTTC
-,TRBD1,TRBJ2-3,TRBV4-3,CASSQDFAGGRGTQYF,TGCGCCAGCAGCCAAGATTTCGCAGGGGGAAGAGGTACGCAGTATTTT
-,-,TRBJ1-5,TRBV19,CASSSDRLYQSQHF,TGTGCCAGTAGTTCGGACAGACTCTATCAGTCCCAGCATTTT